This T cell receptor beta chain emerged from a study of blood T cell repertoires in COVID-19. In the study overall: Samples representing acute and convalescent COVID-19 were sourced from the United States, Italy and Spain. From T cells, B-cell-depleted T cells, or PBMCs came the material, which was cDNA or gDNA.

In the authors' workflow: Amplification of reference gene primers was used by the study to estimate nucleated cell counts. The assay was immunoSEQ multiplex PCR, and TCRdb's table has in-frame clones only and misses some. V and J calls and clone size follow that table, whereas D and trimming were derived from the DNA. The sample lists tens of thousands of clones; roughly 86% were seen once. Losses at the gene ends were 0 bases for V and 0 bases for J; bases not matched to a gene: 8. The CDR3 spans 18 residues. Germline values: CDR1 MNHNS, CDR2 SASEGT. What was sequenced was peripheral blood. The V call is TRBV6-1, the J call TRBJ2-3; 8 bases are shared with TRBD1. The origin of this receptor is a human donor in a cohort sampled during active COVID-19. CDR3 amino acids: CASSEARGLSYSTDTQYF. In DNA form, the CDR3 reads TGTGCCAGCAGTGAAGCCAGGGGGCTTTCTTATAGCACAGATACGCAGTATTTT.